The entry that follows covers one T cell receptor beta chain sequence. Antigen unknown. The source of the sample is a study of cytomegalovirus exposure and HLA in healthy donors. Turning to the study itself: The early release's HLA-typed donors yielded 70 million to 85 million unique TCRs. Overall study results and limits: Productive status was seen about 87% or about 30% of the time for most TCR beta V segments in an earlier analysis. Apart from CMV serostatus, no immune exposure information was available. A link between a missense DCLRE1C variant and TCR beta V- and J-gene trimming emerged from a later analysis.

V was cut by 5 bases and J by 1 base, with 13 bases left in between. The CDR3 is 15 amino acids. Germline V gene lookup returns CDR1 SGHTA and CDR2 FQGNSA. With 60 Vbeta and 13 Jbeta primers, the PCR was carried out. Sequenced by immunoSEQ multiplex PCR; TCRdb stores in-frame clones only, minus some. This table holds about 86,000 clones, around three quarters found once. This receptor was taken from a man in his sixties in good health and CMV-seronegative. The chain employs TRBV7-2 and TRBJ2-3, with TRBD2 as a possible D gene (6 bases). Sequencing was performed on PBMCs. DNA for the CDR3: TGTGCCAGCAGCGGAGGGTCTGCCGGCACAGATACGCAGTATTTT. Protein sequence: CASSGGSAGTDTQYF.